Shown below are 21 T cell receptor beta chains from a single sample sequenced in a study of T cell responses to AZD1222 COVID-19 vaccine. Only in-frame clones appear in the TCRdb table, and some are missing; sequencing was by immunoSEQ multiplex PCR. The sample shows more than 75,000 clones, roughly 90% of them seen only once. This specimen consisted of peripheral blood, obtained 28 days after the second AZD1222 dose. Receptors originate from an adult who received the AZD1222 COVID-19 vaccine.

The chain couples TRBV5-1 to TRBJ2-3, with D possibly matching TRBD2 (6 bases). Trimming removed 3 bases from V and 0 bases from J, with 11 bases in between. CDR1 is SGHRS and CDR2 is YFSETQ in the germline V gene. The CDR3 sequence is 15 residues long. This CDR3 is CASSWTGTSTDTQYF. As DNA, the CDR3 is TGCGCCAGCAGCTGGACGGGGACTAGCACAGATACGCAGTATTTT.

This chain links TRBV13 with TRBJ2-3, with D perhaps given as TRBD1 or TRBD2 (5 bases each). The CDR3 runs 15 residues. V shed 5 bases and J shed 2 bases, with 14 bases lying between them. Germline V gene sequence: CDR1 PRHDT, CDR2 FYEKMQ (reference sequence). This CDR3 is CASSRGAYPTDTQYF. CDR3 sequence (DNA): TGTGCCAGCAGCCGAGGGGCTTACCCCACAGATACGCAGTATTTT. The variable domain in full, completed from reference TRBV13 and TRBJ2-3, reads AAGVIQSPRHLIKEKRETATLKCYPIPRHDTVYWYQQGPGQDPQFLISFYEKMQSDKGSIPDRFSAQQFSDYHSELNMSSLELGDSALYFCASSRGAYPTDTQYFGPGTRLTVL.

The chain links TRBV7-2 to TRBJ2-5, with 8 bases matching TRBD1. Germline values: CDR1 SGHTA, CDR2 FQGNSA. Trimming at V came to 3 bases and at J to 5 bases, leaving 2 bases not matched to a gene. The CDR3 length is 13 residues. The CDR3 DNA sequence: TGTGCCAGCAGCTTGGACAGGGCGGAGACCCAGTACTTC. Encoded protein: CASSLDRAETQYF.

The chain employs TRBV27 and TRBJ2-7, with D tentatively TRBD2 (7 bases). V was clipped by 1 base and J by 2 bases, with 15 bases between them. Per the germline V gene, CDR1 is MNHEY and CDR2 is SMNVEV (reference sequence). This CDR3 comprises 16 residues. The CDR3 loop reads CASSLWGASGTYEQYF. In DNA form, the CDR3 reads TGTGCCAGCAGTTTATGGGGGGCTAGCGGCACCTACGAGCAGTACTTC.

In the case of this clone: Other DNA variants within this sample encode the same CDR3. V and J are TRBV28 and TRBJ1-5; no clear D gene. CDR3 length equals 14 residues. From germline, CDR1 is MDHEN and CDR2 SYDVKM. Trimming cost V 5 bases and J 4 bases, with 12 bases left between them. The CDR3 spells CASSGGPRNQPQHF. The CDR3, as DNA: TGTGCCAGCAGTGGCGGGCCTCGTAATCAGCCCCAGCATTTT.

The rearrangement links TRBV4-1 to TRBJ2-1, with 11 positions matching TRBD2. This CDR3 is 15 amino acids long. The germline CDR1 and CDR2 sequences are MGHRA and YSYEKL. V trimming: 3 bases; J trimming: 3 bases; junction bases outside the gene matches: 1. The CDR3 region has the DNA TGCGCCAGCAGCCAGGGGACTAGCGGCTACAATGAGCAGTTCTTC. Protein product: CASSQGTSGYNEQFF.

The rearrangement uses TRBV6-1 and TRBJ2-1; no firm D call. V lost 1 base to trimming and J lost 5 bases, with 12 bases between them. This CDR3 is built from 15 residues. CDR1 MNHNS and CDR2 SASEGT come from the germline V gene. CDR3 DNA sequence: TGTGCCAGCAGTGAAGACACAGATTCCAACAATGAGCAGTTCTTC. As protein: CASSEDTDSNNEQFF.

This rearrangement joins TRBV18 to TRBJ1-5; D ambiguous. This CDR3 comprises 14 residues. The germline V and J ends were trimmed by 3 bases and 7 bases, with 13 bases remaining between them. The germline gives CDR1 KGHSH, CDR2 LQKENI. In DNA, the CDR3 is TGTGCCAGCTCACCGACCCAAGCAGGCCAGCCCCAGCATTTT. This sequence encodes CASSPTQAGQPQHF.

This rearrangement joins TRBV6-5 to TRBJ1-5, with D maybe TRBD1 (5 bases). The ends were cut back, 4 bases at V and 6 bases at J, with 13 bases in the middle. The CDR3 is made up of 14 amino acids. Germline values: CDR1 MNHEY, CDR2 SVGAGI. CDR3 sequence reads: CASSLVQGGQPQHF. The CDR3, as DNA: TGTGCCAGCAGTTTAGTCCAGGGAGGTCAGCCCCAGCATTTT.

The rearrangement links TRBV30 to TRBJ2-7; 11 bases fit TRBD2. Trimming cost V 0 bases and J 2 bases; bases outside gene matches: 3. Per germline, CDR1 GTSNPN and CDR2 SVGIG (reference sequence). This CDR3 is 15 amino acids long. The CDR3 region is CAWSVGTSGTYEQYF. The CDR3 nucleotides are TGTGCCTGGAGTGTCGGGACTAGCGGAACCTACGAGCAGTACTTC.

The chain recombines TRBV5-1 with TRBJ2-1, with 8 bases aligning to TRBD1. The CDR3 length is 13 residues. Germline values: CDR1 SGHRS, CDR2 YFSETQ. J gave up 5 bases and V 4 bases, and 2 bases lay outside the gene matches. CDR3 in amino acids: CASSAQGDNEQFF. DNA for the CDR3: TGCGCCAGCAGCGCACAGGGGGACAATGAGCAGTTCTTC. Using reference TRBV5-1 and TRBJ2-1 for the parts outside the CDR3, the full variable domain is KAGVTQTPRYLIKTRGQQVTLSCSPISGHRSVSWYQQTPGQGLQFLFEYFSETQRNKGNFPGRFSGRQFSNSRSEMNVSTLELGDSALYLCASSAQGDNEQFFGPGTRLTVL.

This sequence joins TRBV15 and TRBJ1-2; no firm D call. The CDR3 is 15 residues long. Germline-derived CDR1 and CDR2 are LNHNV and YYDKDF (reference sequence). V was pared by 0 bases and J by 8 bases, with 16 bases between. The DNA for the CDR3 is TGTGCCACCAGCAGAGATCTAGAGGATACGAGGGGCTACACCTTC. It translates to CATSRDLEDTRGYTF.

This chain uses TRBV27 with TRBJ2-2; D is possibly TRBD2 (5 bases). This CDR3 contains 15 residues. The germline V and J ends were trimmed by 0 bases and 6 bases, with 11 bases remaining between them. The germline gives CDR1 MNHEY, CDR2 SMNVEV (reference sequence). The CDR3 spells CASSLSEGSSGELFF. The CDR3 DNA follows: TGTGCCAGCAGTTTATCCGAGGGTAGCTCCGGGGAGCTGTTTTTT.

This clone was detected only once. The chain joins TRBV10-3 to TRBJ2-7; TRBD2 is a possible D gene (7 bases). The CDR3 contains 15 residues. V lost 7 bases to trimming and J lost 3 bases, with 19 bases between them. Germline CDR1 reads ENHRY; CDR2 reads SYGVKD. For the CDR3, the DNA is TGTGCCATCAACCAGGGGTCGGGGGGCGGCTACGAGCAGTACTTC. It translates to CAINQGSGGGYEQYF.

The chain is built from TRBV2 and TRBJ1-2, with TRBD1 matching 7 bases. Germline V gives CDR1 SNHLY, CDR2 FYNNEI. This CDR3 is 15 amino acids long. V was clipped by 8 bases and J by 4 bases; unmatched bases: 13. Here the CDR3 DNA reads TGTGCCAGCCAAGGGGGCACCTTTTCCTCCTATGGCTACACCTTC. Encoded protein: CASQGGTFSSYGYTF.

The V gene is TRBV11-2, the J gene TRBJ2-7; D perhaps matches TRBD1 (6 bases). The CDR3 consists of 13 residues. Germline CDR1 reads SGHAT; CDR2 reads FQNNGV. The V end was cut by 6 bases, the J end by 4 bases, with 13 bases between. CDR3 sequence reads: CASRGNRVYEQYF. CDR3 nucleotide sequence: TGTGCCAGCAGAGGTAACAGGGTTTACGAGCAGTACTTC.

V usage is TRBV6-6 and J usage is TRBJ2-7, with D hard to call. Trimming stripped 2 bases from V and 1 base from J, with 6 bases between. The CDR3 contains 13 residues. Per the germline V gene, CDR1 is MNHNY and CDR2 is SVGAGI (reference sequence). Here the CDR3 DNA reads TGTGCCAGCAGTTACGGCGTTTCCTACGAGCAGTACTTC. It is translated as CASSYGVSYEQYF.

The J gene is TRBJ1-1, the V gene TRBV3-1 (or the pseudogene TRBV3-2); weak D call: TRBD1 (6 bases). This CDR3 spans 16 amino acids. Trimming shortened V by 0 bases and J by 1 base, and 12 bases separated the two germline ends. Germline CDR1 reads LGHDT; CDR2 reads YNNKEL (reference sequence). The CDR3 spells CASSQDPIQGNTEAFF. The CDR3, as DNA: TGTGCCAGCAGCCAAGATCCGATACAGGGGAACACTGAAGCTTTCTTT.

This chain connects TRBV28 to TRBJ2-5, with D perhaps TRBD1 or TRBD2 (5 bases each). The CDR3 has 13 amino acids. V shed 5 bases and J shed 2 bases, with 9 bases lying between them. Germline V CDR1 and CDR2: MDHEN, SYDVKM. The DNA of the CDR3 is TGTGCCAGCAGTACGGGACCGCAAGAGACCCAGTACTTC. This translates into CASSTGPQETQYF. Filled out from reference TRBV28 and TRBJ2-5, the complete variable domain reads DVKVTQSSRYLVKRTGEKVFLECVQDMDHENMFWYRQDPGLGLRLIYFSYDVKMKEKGDIPEGYSVSREKKERFSLILESASTNQTSMYLCASSTGPQETQYFGPGTRLLVL.

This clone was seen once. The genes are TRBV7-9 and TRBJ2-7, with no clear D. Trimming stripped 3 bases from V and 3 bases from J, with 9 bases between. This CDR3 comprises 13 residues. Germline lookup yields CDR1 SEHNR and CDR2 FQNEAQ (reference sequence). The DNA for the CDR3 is TGTGCCAGCAGCTTGTACAAGGGCTACGAGCAGTACTTC. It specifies CASSLYKGYEQYF.

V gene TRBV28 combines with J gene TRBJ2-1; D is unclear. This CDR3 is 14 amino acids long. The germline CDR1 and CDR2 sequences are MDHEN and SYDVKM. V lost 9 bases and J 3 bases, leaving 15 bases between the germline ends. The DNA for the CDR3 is TGTGCCAGTGTCGGCGGACCCCTCTACAATGAGCAGTTCTTC. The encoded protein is CASVGGPLYNEQFF.